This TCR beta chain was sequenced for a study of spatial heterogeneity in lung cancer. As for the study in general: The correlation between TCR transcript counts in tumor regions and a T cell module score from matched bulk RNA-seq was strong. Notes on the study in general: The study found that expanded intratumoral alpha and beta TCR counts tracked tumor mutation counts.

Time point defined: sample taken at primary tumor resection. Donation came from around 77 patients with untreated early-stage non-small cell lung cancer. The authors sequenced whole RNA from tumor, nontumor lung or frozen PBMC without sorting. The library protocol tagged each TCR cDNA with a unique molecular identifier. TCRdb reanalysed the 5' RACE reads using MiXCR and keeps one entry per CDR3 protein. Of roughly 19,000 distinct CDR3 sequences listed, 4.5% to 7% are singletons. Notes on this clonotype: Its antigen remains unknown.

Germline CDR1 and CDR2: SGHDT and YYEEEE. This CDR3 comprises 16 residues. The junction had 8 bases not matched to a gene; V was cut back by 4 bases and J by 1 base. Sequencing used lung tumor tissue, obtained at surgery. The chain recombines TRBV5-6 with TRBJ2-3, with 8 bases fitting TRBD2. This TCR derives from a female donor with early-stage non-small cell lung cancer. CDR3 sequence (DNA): TGTGCCAGCAGCGACCGAGCGACTAGCGGCACAGATACGCAGTATTTT. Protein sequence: CASSDRATSGTDTQYF.